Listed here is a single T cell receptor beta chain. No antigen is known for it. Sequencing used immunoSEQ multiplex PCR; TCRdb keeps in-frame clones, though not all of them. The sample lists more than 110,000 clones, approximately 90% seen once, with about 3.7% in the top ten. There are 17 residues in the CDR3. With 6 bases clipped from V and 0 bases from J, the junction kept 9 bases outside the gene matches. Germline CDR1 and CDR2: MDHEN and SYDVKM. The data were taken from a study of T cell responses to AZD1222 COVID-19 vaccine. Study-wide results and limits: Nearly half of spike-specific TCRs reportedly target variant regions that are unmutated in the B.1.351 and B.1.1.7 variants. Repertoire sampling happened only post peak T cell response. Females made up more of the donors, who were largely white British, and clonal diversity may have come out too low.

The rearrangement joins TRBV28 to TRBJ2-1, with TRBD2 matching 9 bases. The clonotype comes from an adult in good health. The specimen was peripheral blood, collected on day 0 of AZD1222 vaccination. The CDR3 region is CASSLPSSGDSYNEQFF. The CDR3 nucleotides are TGTGCCAGCAGCCTCCCCTCTAGCGGGGACTCCTACAATGAGCAGTTCTTC.